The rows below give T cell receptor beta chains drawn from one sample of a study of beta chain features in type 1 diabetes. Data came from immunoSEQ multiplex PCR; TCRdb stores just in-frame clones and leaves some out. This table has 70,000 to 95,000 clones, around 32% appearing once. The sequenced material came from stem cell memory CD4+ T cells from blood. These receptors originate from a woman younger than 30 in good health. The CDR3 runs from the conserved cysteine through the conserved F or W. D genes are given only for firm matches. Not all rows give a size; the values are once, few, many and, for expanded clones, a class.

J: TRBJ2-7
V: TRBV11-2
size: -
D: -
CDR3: CASSPLTTPPEYF
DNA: TGTGCCAGCAGCCCCTTGACAACTCCTCCTGAGTACTTC

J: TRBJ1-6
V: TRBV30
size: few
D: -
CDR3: CAWTLGQNSPLHF
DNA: TGTGCCTGGACTCTTGGTCAGAATTCACCCCTCCACTTT

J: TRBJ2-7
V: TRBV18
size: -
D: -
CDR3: CASSPPFSRLYEQYF
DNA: TGTGCCAGCTCACCACCGTTTTCCAGGCTCTACGAGCAGTACTTC

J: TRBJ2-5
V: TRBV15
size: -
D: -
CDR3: CATSRSGAEQETQYF
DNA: TGTGCCACCAGCAGATCTGGGGCAGAGCAAGAGACCCAGTACTTC

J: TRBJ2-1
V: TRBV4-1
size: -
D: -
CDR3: CASSPTSARYNEQFF
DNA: TGCGCCAGCAGTCCCACCAGCGCCCGATACAATGAGCAGTTCTTC

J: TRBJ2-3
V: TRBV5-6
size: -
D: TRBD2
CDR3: CASSLEYASGGASGTQYF
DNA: TGTGCCAGCAGCTTGGAGTATGCTAGCGGGGGGGCTTCAGGAACGCAGTATTTT

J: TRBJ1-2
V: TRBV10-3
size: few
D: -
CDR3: CAISGEGAYGYTF
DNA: TGTGCCATCAGTGGCGAGGGCGCCTATGGCTACACCTTC

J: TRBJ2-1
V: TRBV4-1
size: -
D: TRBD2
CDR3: CASSQGGLGYNEQFF
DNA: TGCGCCAGCAGCCAAGGGGGACTAGGGTACAATGAGCAGTTCTTC

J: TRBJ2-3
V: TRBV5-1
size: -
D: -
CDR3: CASSPGTTADTQYF
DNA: TGCGCCAGCAGCCCGGGGACAACGGCAGATACGCAGTATTTT

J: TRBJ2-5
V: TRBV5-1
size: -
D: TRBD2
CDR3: CASSSTSAQGTQYF
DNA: TGCGCCAGCAGCTCTACTAGCGCCCAGGGGACCCAGTACTTC

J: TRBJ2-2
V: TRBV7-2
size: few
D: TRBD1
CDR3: CASTQGAYTGELFF
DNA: TGTGCCAGCACCCAGGGGGCCTACACCGGGGAGCTGTTTTTT

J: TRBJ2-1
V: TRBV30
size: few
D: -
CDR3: CAWSGRSYNEQFF
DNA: TGTGCCTGGAGCGGGAGAAGCTACAATGAGCAGTTCTTC

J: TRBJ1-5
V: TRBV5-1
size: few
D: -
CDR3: CASSLGGSTNQPQHF
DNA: TGCGCCAGCAGCTTAGGAGGGAGCACCAATCAGCCCCAGCATTTT

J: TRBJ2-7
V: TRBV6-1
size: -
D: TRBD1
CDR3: CATWDRAYEQYF
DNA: TGTGCCACCTGGGACAGGGCCTACGAGCAGTACTTC

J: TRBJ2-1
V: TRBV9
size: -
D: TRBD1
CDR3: CASSQQGSYNEQFF
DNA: TGTGCCAGCAGCCAACAGGGGTCCTACAATGAGCAGTTCTTC

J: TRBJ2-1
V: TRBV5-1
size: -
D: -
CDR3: CASSEYNEQFF
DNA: TGCGCCAGCAGCGAGTACAATGAGCAGTTCTTC

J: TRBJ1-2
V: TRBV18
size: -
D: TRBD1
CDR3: CASSPGTGTYGYTF
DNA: TGTGCCAGCTCACCAGGGACAGGGACATATGGCTACACCTTC

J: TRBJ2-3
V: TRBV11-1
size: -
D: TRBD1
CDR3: CASSLAGQGAADTQYF
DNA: TGTGCCAGCAGCTTAGCGGGACAGGGGGCAGCAGATACGCAGTATTTT

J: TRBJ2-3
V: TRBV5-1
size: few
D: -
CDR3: CASSLTTTLRDTQYF
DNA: TGCGCCAGCAGCTTGACAACGACTCTCCGGGATACGCAGTATTTT

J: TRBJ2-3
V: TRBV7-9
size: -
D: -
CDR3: CASNSGPRGTDTQYF
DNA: TGTGCCAGCAATTCCGGCCCCAGGGGCACAGATACGCAGTATTTT

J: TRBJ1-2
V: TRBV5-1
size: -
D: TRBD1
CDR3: CASSLALQGAGGYTF
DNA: TGCGCCAGCAGCTTGGCTCTTCAGGGGGCGGGCGGCTACACCTTC

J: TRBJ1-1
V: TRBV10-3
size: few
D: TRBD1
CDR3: CAIMAGQGKGTEAFF
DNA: TGTGCCATCATGGCCGGACAGGGAAAAGGTACTGAAGCTTTCTTT

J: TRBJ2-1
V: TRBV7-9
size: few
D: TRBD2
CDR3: CASSLSLSAGVQFF
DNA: TGTGCCAGCAGCTTAAGTCTTTCGGCGGGAGTTCAGTTCTTC

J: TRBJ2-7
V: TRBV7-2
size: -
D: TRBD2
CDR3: CASSLASGFFSGSLYEQYF
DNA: TGTGCCAGCAGCTTAGCTTCAGGTTTTTTTAGCGGGAGTCTCTACGAGCAGTACTTC

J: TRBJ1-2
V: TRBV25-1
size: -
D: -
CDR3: CAAAAMIAGNYGYTF
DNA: TGTGCCGCGGCGGCCATGATTGCGGGGAACTATGGCTACACCTTC

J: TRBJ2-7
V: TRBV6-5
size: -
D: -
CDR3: CASSYSMQRPLGEQYF
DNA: TGTGCCAGCAGTTACTCGATGCAGCGGCCCCTCGGGGAGCAGTACTTC

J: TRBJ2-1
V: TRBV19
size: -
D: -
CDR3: CASSFPWGRNEQFF
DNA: TGTGCCAGTAGTTTCCCCTGGGGGCGCAATGAGCAGTTCTTC

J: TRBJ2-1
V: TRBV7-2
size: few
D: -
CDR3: CASSLQGQGSYNEQFF
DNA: TGTGCCAGCAGCTTACAGGGGCAGGGTTCCTACAATGAGCAGTTCTTC

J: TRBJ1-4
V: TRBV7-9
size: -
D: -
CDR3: CASSLSGEYRPPNEKLFF
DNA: TGTGCCAGCAGCTTATCGGGGGAGTACCGTCCACCAAATGAAAAACTGTTTTTT

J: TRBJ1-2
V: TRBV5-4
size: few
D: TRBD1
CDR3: CASSVRTGGGYGYTF
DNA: TGTGCCAGCAGCGTTCGGACAGGGGGCGGCTATGGCTACACCTTC

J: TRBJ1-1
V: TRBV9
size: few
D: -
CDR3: CASSPLTDPNTEAFF
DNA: TGTGCCAGCAGCCCCTTGACAGACCCGAACACTGAAGCTTTCTTT

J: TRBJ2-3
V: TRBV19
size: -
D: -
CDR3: CASSIRQSTDTQYF
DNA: TGTGCCAGTAGTATAAGACAGAGCACAGATACGCAGTATTTT

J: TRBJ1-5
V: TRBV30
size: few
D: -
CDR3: CAWSPQGDQPQHF
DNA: TGTGCCTGGAGTCCACAAGGGGATCAGCCCCAGCATTTT

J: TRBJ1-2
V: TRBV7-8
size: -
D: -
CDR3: CASSHDRDANYGYTF
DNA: TGTGCCAGCAGCCACGACAGAGACGCTAACTATGGCTACACCTTC

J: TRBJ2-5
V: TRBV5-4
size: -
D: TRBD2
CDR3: CASSPGGTTSGQETQYF
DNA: TGTGCCAGCAGCCCTGGGGGGACGACTAGCGGCCAAGAGACCCAGTACTTC

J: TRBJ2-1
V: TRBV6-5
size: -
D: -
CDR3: CASTTGRRAEQFF
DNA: TGTGCCAGCACGACAGGAAGGCGGGCTGAGCAGTTCTTC

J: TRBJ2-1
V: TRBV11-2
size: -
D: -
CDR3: CASSSGTYGNEQFF
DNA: TGTGCCAGCAGCTCCGGGACTTACGGCAATGAGCAGTTCTTC

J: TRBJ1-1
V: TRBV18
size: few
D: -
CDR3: CASSQGDTEAFF
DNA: TGTGCCAGCTCCCAAGGGGACACTGAAGCTTTCTTT

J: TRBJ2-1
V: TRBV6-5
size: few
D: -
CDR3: CASSYSFSGTVDEQFF
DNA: TGTGCCAGCAGTTACTCGTTTAGCGGAACGGTCGATGAGCAGTTCTTC

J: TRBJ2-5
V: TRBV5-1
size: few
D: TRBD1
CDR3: CASSTGQGEETQYF
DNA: TGCGCCAGCAGCACGGGACAGGGGGAAGAGACCCAGTACTTC